Below are 7 T cell receptor beta chains sequenced from a single sample in a study of Graves' ophthalmopathy and Graves' hyperthyroidism. Using RNA transcripts, the TCR beta CDR3 regions were amplified. In the first round, RT-PCR was carried out with HTBI primers, and a multiplex PCR formed the second round. In TCRdb, the multiplex PCR reads were re-called with MiXCR into one record per CDR3 protein. The profile shows 200,000 to 250,000 distinct CDR3 sequences, about a fifth of them singletons. The sequenced sample consisted of peripheral blood. These receptors came from a woman aged 50 to 60 with Graves' ophthalmopathy.

The table lists this clonotype with many counts. CDR3 nucleotide sequence: TGCAGCGTTGTCCCGTTGGGACCGCTCTATAGAAACACCATATATTTT. The encoded protein is CSVVPLGPLYRNTIYF. The chain joins TRBV29-1 to TRBJ1-3; a possible D gene is TRBD1 (5 bases). V gave up 4 bases and J gave up 5 bases, with 21 bases separating them. Germline V CDR1 and CDR2: SQVTM, ANQGSEA. CDR3 size: 16 residues. The full variable domain, its missing parts supplied by reference TRBV29-1 and TRBJ1-3, is SAVISQKPSRDICQRGTSLTIQCQVDSQVTMMFWYRQQPGQSLTLIATANQGSEATYESGFVIDKFPISRPNLTFSTLTVSNMSPEDSSIYLCSVVPLGPLYRNTIYFGEGSWLTVV.

There are many counts of this clonotype. This chain uses TRBV5-5 with TRBJ1-1; unclear D gene. This CDR3 has 14 amino acids. V lost 3 bases and J 1 base, leaving 10 bases between the germline ends. Per germline, CDR1 SGHKS and CDR2 YYEKEE (reference sequence). For the CDR3, the DNA is TGTGCCAGCAGCTCCAGGTTAGAGAACACTGAAGCTTTCTTT. Its translation: CASSSRLENTEAFF.

This clonotype was counted many times. This chain joins TRBV5-1 and TRBJ2-4; tentative D call: TRBD1 (5 bases). The CDR3 is made up of 14 amino acids. CDR1 and CDR2 (germline): SGHRS, YFSETQ. V was trimmed by 0 bases and J by 7 bases, leaving 11 bases between them. This CDR3 reads CASSLEGLRNIQYF. The CDR3 region has the DNA TGCGCCAGCAGCTTGGAGGGGTTGAGGAACATTCAGTACTTC.

The table lists this clonotype with many counts. The V call is TRBV6-1, the J call TRBJ1-5, with 8 bases matching TRBD1. Germline trimming cut 6 bases from V and 6 bases from J; bases unmatched to any gene: 7. Germline loops: CDR1 MNHNS, CDR2 SASEGT. The CDR3 runs 14 residues. DNA for the CDR3: TGTGCCAGCAGCCACACAGGGGGTGGTCAGCCCCAGCATTTT. This encodes CASSHTGGGQPQHF.

This clonotype occurred many times. The chain is built from TRBV9 and TRBJ2-7, with D unclear. The CDR3 runs to 13 residues. V lost 0 bases, J lost 4 bases, and 8 bases lay in between. Germline V gene data show CDR1 as SGDLS and CDR2 as YYNGEE. CDR3 residues: CASSVDPSYEQYF. DNA of the CDR3: TGTGCCAGCAGCGTAGACCCCTCGTACGAGCAGTACTTC.

The chain joins TRBV20-1 to TRBJ1-1; no firm D call. Trimming removed 5 bases at V and 6 bases at J, with 13 bases between. The V gene's germline CDR1 is DFQATT and CDR2 SNEGSKA (reference sequence). The CDR3 is 12 amino acids. The CDR3, as DNA: TGCAGTGCTCCAATGTTCGACGCTGAAGCTTTCTTT. Its translation: CSAPMFDAEAFF.

This clonotype was recorded many times. J is TRBJ1-1 and V is TRBV7-3; D might be TRBD1 (5 bases). In germline, CDR1 is SGHTA, CDR2 FQGTGA. Deletions cut 0 bases from V and 4 bases from J, with 9 bases between. The length of the CDR3 is 14 residues. Here the CDR3 DNA reads TGTGCCAGCAGCTTAACGGGGGAAGGCACTGAAGCTTTCTTT. Its translation is CASSLTGEGTEAFF.